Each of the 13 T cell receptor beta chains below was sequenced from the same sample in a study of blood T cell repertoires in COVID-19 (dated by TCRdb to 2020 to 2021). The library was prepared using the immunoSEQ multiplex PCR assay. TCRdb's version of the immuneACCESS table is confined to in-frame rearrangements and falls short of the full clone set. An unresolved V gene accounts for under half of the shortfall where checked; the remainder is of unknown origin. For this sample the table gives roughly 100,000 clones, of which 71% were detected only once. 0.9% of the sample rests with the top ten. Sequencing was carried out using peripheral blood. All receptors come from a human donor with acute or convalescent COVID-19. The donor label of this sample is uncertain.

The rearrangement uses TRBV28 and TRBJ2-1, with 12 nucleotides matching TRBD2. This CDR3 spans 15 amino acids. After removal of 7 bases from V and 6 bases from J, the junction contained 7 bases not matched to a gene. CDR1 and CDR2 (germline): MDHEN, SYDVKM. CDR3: CASTQGLAGSNEQFF. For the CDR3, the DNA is TGTGCCAGCACCCAGGGACTAGCGGGCAGCAATGAGCAGTTCTTC. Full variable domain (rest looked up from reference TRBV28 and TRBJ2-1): DVKVTQSSRYLVKRTGEKVFLECVQDMDHENMFWYRQDPGLGLRLIYFSYDVKMKEKGDIPEGYSVSREKKERFSLILESASTNQTSMYLCASTQGLAGSNEQFFGPGTRLTVL.

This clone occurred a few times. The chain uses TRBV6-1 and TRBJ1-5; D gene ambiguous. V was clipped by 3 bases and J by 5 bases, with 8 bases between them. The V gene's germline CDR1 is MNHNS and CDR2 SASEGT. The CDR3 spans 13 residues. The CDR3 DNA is TGTGCCAGCAGTGAGCCTGGGCATCAGCCCCAGCATTTT. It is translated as CASSEPGHQPQHF.

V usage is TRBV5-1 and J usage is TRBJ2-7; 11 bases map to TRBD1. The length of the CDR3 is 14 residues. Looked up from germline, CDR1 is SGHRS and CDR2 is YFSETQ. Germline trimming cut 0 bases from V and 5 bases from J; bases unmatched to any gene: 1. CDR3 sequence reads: CASSLGTGGDEQYF. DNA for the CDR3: TGCGCCAGCAGCTTGGGGACAGGGGGCGACGAGCAGTACTTC. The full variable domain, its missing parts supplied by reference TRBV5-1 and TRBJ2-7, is KAGVTQTPRYLIKTRGQQVTLSCSPISGHRSVSWYQQTPGQGLQFLFEYFSETQRNKGNFPGRFSGRQFSNSRSEMNVSTLELGDSALYLCASSLGTGGDEQYFGPGTRLTVT.

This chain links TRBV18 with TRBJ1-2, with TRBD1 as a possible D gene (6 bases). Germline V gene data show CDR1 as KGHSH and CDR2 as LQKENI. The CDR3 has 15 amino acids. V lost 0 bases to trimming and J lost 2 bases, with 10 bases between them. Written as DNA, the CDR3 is TGTGCCAGCTCACCACCTTCCCAGGGGAACTATGGCTACACCTTC. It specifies CASSPPSQGNYGYTF.

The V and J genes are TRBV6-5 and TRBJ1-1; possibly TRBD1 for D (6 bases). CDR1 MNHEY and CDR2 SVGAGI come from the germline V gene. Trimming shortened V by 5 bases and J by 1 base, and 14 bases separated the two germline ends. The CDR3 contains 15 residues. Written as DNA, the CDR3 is TGTGCCAGCAGTACGGACAGACTACCGAACACTGAAGCTTTCTTT. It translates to CASSTDRLPNTEAFF.

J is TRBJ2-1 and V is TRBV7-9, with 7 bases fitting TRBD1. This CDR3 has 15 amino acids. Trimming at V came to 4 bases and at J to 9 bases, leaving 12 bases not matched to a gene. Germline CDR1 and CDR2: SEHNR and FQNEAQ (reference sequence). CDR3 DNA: TGTGCCAGCAGCTCGGACAGGTCCCCACGGGGTGAGCAGTTCTTC. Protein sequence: CASSSDRSPRGEQFF. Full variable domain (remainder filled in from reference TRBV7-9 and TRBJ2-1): DTGVSQNPRHKITKRGQNVTFRCDPISEHNRLYWYRQTLGQGPEFLTYFQNEAQLEKSRLLSDRFSAERPKGSFSTLEIQRTEQGDSAMYLCASSSDRSPRGEQFFGPGTRLTVL.

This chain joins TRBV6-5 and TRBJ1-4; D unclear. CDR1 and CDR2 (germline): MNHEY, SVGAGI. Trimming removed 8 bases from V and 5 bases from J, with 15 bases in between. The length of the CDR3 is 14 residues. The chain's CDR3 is CASQREGANEKLFF. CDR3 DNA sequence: TGTGCCAGCCAACGGGAGGGTGCAAATGAAAAACTGTTTTTT.

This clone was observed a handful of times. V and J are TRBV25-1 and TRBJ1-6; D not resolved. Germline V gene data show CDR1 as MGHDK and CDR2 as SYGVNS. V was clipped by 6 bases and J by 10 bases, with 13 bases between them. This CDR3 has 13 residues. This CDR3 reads CASSRGNGSPLHF. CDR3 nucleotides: TGTGCCAGCAGCCGGGGAAACGGATCACCCCTCCACTTT.

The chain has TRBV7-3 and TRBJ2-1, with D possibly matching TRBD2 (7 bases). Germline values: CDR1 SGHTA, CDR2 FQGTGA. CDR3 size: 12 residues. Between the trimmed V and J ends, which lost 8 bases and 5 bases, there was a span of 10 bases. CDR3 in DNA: TGTGCCAGCGGGGGGGCGGACAATGAGCAGTTCTTC. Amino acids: CASGGADNEQFF.

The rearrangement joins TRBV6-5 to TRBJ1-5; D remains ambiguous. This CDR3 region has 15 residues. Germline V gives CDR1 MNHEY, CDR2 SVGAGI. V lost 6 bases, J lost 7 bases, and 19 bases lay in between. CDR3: CASSPGRQTEQPQHF. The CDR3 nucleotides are TGTGCCAGCAGCCCGGGGAGACAAACGGAACAGCCCCAGCATTTT.

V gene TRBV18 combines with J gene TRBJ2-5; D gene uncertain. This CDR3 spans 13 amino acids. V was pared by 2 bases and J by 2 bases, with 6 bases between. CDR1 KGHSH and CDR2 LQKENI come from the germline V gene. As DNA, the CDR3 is TGTGCCAGCTCACCAACAGTACAAGAGACCCAGTACTTC. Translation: CASSPTVQETQYF. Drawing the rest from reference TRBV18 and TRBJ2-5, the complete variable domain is NAGVMQNPRHLVRRRGQEARLRCSPMKGHSHVYWYRQLPEEGLKFMVYLQKENIIDESGMPKERFSAEFPKEGPSILRIQQVVRGDSAAYFCASSPTVQETQYFGPGTRLLVL.

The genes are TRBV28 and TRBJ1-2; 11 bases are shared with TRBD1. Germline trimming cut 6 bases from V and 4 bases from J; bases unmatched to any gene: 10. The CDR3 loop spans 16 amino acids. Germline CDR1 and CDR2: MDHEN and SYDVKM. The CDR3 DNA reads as TGTGCCAGCAGCCCGGCCGGGACAGGGGGACTCTATGGCTACACCTTC. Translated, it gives CASSPAGTGGLYGYTF.

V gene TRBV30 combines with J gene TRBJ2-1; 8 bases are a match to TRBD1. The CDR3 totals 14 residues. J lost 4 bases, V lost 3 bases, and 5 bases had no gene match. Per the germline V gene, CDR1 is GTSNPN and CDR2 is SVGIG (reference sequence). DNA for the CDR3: TGTGCCTGGAGCGCCGGACAGGGTTACAATGAGCAGTTCTTC. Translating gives CAWSAGQGYNEQFF.